Included here is one T cell receptor (beta chain) sequence, with context. It lacks a known antigen. The sample holds no much larger clone one base away, and base qualities are not on file. The cysteine opens and the phenylalanine closes a CDR3 of 19 amino acids. Only the CDR3 region is kept as DNA, spanning 57 bases read in frame from base 1. V loses 3 bases, J loses 0 bases, and the germline ends lie 27 bases apart. The germline V gene (reference sequence) yields GTSNPN for CDR1 and SVGIG for CDR2. The sample belongs to a study of T-cell memory formation after mild COVID-19 (dated by TCRdb to the early 2020s). With regard to the full study: TCR sequence clusters from the two donors were largely donor specific. In a couple of donors, T-cell clones that expanded and contracted after mild COVID-19 were tracked by sequencing TCRalpha and TCRbeta repertoires over time. Two young, previously healthy adult volunteers made up the cohort, one male and one female. Here is what the overall study found, with its caveats: The second-wave clones that peaked on day 37 were not confirmed to be SARS-CoV-2 specific. Only a couple of mild cases were covered in the study, and larger cohorts including severe cases with pre-infection samples were considered necessary. Contracting CD4+ clones were located mainly in the CM and EM memory subsets, whereas CD8+ clones were found to be enriched in EMRA. Clones that contracted from day 15 to 85 showed balanced CD4/CD8 phenotypes, whereas a second wave of clones that expanded from day 15 to 37 leaned towards CD4+. The detection of some responding clones in pre-infection memory suggests that pre-existing cross-reactive memory T cells joined the SARS-CoV-2 response.

Ficoll-Paque density gradient centrifugation was the method used to isolate PBMCs. Sequencing was performed on an Illumina NovaSeq 6000. cDNA libraries for TCRalpha and TCRbeta were prepared by 5'RACE using constant-segment primers, with sample barcodes and unique molecular identifiers added. RNA was extracted from every sample with Trizol reagent. The libraries were amplified in two PCR steps, and the second step added a second sample barcode and Illumina TruSeq adapters. Libraries were sequenced on an Illumina NovaSeq with 2 x 150 bp paired-end reads. On the authors' methods: With migec v1.2.7, reads were demultiplexed and then collapsed into UMI-guided consensus sequences. Using mixcr v2.1.11, UMI consensuses were aligned to TRA and TRB V and J templates and then assembled into clonotypes. Clonotypes were classified as expanded or contracted when called significant by both edgeR and NoisET, with noise models trained on biological replicates. edgeR calls used a false discovery rate-adjusted p below 0.01 and a log2 fold-change threshold of 1. As an exploratory analysis of dynamics, max-normalized trajectories of the 1000 most abundant clonotypes were examined with PCA combined with hierarchical clustering. Separately sequenced CD4+ and CD8+ repertoires were used to assign the CD4 or CD8 phenotype of responding clones. The raw public data were reprocessed by TCRdb itself: fastp quality trimming at Q25, MiXCR clonotype calling, in-frame beta chains only. Entries are consolidated by CDR3 protein sequence, retaining the most common genes and DNA. TCRdb assigned the V and J calls; the authors' analysis was not used. Across this sample there are about 560,000 distinct CDR3 sequences, with around a sixth seen only once. Of the sample, less than 10% falls within the top ten clones.

The sample comprised PBMCs or a T cell subset sorted from them (not recorded which). The chain is assembled from TRBV30 and TRBJ2-7; the D gene cannot be resolved beyond TRBD1 or TRBD2, each matching 5 bases. This TCR derives from an adult woman who had mild COVID-19 (a few samples of this study predate the infection). The sample titles of this study are shuffled in the database, so cell type and time point are left out; the donor was told from shared clones. The CDR3 reads CAWRAPPGPTLVRSYEQYF. At the DNA level, the sequence is TGTGCCTGGAGAGCACCTCCGGGACCAACCCTCGTCCGCTCCTACGAGCAGTACTTC.